This T cell receptor (beta chain) was sequenced in a study of Graves' ophthalmopathy and Graves' hyperthyroidism. This clonotype was found many times. The antigen remains unidentified. General study points: Most thyroid-expanded clonotypes exceeding 0.001 frequency were also found in blood.

The CDR3 has 13 residues. Germline loops: CDR1 SGHAT, CDR2 FQNNGV. Trimming stripped 3 bases from V and 0 bases from J, with 3 bases between. Hyperthyroidism patients were newly diagnosed, ill under 2 months, and aged 18 to 65 years. Patients were left out if they had other autoimmune diseases, uncontrolled infections, pregnancy or lactation. Serum thyroxine and TRAb, along with clinical symptoms, thyroid ultrasound and orbital computed tomography, were what diagnosis relied on. The authors amplified TCR beta CDR3 regions from RNA transcripts. The workflow started with a first-round RT-PCR run with HTBI primers and then moved on to a second-round multiplex PCR. TCRdb itself ran the multiplex PCR reads through MiXCR, one entry per CDR3 protein. The sample carries over a million distinct CDR3 sequences, 35% to 40% recorded once.

The chain joins TRBV11-2 to TRBJ1-5, with no clear D. Sequenced: peripheral blood or thyroid tissue (not recorded which). This TCR derives from an adult man with Graves' hyperthyroidism. The CDR3 DNA reads TGTGCCAGCAGCTTCCATAGCAATCAGCCCCAGCATTTT. This sequence encodes CASSFHSNQPQHF.